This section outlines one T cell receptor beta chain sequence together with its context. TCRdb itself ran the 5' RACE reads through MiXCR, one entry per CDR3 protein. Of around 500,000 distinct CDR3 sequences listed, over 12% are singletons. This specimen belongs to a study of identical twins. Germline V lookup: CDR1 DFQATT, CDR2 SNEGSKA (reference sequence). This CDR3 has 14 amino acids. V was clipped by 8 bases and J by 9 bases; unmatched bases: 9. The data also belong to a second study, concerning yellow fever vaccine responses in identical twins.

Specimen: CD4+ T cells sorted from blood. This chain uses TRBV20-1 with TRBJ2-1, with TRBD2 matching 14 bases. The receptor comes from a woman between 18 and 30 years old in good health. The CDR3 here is CSPTSGGAHGEQFF. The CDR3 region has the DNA TGCAGTCCGACTAGCGGGGGGGCCCACGGTGAGCAGTTCTTC.